A single sample is the source of the 27 T cell receptor beta chains below, sequenced in a study of cytomegalovirus exposure and HLA in healthy donors. Primers for the PCR totalled 60 Vbeta and 13 Jbeta. Profiled with immunoSEQ multiplex PCR; TCRdb holds only in-frame clones, not every one. Of 240,000 or so clones in the sample, about 80% are singletons; the top ten hold approximately 8.4%. Sample: PBMCs. These receptors came from a woman aged 55-69 years in good health and CMV-seropositive.

This clone was seen a handful of times. This sequence joins TRBV7-2 and TRBJ1-1; TRBD1 aligns across 7 bases. CDR1 is SGHTA and CDR2 is FQGNSA in the germline V gene. Germline trimming cut 1 base from V and 4 bases from J; bases unmatched to any gene: 3. This CDR3 has 14 residues. Here the CDR3 reads CASSLGQGVTEAFF. The CDR3 DNA sequence: TGTGCCAGCAGCTTAGGACAGGGAGTCACTGAAGCTTTCTTT.

V and J are TRBV13 and TRBJ2-7, with D maybe TRBD2 (5 bases). The CDR3 contains 14 residues. Germline CDR1 is PRHDT and CDR2 is FYEKMQ (reference sequence). Trimming took off 5 bases at V and 0 bases at J, with 11 bases between the two ends. CDR3 protein: CASSPLGSSYEQYF. The CDR3 DNA follows: TGTGCCAGCAGCCCTCTAGGGAGCTCCTACGAGCAGTACTTC. Complete variable domain (other parts from reference TRBV13 and TRBJ2-7): AAGVIQSPRHLIKEKRETATLKCYPIPRHDTVYWYQQGPGQDPQFLISFYEKMQSDKGSIPDRFSAQQFSDYHSELNMSSLELGDSALYFCASSPLGSSYEQYFGPGTRLTVT.

The chain couples TRBV7-8 to TRBJ1-5; 9 bases match TRBD1. The CDR3 length is 15 residues. CDR1 is SGHVS, CDR2 FQNEAQ, per germline. With 5 bases clipped from V and 9 bases from J, the junction kept 11 bases outside the gene matches. The CDR3 sequence: CASSPGTGNGRPQHF. The DNA for the CDR3 is TGTGCCAGCAGCCCGGGGACAGGGAACGGTCGGCCCCAGCATTTT.

The chain combines TRBV6-4 with TRBJ2-3, with D uncertain. This CDR3 has 13 amino acids. Between the trimmed V and J ends, which lost 6 bases and 3 bases, there was a span of 10 bases. CDR1 is MRHNA and CDR2 is SNTAGT in the germline V gene. The CDR3 DNA is TGTGCCAGCAGCCGAAGAGAAACAGATACGCAGTATTTT. Residues: CASSRRETDTQYF.

This clone was detected only once. The gene calls are TRBV5-1 and TRBJ2-7, with D unclear. Between the trimmed V and J ends, which lost 0 bases and 2 bases, there was a span of 9 bases. The CDR3 consists of 14 residues. Germline V gives CDR1 SGHRS, CDR2 YFSETQ. The CDR3 reads CASSLGQYTYEQYF. CDR3 sequence (DNA): TGCGCCAGCAGCTTGGGACAATACACCTACGAGCAGTACTTC.

The chain is built from TRBV19 and TRBJ1-1; the D is unclear. This CDR3 spans 13 amino acids. Germline CDR1 LNHDA, CDR2 SQIVND (reference sequence). The V and J ends lost 3 bases and 1 base respectively, with 6 bases between them. This CDR3 reads CASSIERNTEAFF. The CDR3 DNA reads as TGTGCCAGTAGTATCGAGAGGAACACTGAAGCTTTCTTT.

The J gene is TRBJ1-4, the V gene TRBV4-2; TRBD1 is a possible D gene (5 bases). Germline V CDR1 and CDR2: LGHNA, YNFKEQ. The CDR3 consists of 15 residues. V gave up 0 bases and J gave up 4 bases, with 9 bases separating them. CDR3 sequence (DNA): TGTGCCAGCAGCCAAGACGCAGGGTATAATGAAAAACTGTTTTTT. It specifies CASSQDAGYNEKLFF.

This chain connects TRBV27 to TRBJ2-1; D is unclear. Germline assignment: CDR1 MNHEY and CDR2 SMNVEV (reference sequence). The CDR3 covers 15 residues. V was trimmed by 2 bases and J by 7 bases, leaving 15 bases between them. CDR3 sequence reads: CASSLVGSHGNEQFF. The DNA of the CDR3 is TGTGCCAGCAGTTTAGTAGGCAGTCACGGGAATGAGCAGTTCTTC.

There are a few counts of this clone. J is TRBJ2-1 and V is TRBV5-1, with a possible D match to TRBD1 (6 bases). This CDR3 is built from 14 residues. V lost 5 bases, J lost 2 bases, and 11 bases lay in between. The germline V gene has CDR1 SGHRS and CDR2 YFSETQ. This CDR3 is CASRLEGAYNEQFF. CDR3 in DNA: TGCGCCAGCAGATTAGAGGGGGCCTACAATGAGCAGTTCTTC.

This rearrangement joins TRBV11-1 to TRBJ1-1; 8 positions match TRBD1. This CDR3 comprises 16 residues. V lost 5 bases to trimming and J lost 0 bases; unmatched junction nucleotides: 8. Germline CDR1 reads SGHAT; CDR2 reads FQDESV (reference sequence). CDR3 loop: CASSLRGRLVNTEAFF. The CDR3 DNA sequence: TGTGCCAGCAGCCTCAGGGGGCGCCTGGTGAACACTGAAGCTTTCTTT.

The genes are TRBV9 and TRBJ2-2; TRBD1 aligns across 10 bases. Germline CDR1 SGDLS, CDR2 YYNGEE. V shed 0 bases, J shed 5 bases, and the junction held 1 base outside the gene matches. There are 15 residues in the CDR3. CDR3 amino acids: CASSVEGQGTGELFF. CDR3 nucleotides: TGTGCCAGCAGCGTAGAGGGACAGGGGACCGGGGAGCTGTTTTTT.

The gene calls are TRBV2 and TRBJ2-5; 9 nucleotides match TRBD2. Germline CDR1 reads SNHLY; CDR2 reads FYNNEI. This CDR3 contains 15 residues. The V gene end was trimmed by 2 bases and the J gene end by 5 bases; junction bases not matched to a gene: 6. The CDR3 DNA reads as TGTGCCAGCAGTGAAACGCTAGCGGGACGGGAGACCCAGTACTTC. This translates into CASSETLAGRETQYF.

The gene calls are TRBV19 and TRBJ1-4, with a weak D call TRBD1 (5 bases). Germline loops: CDR1 LNHDA, CDR2 SQIVND (reference sequence). Trimming removed 8 bases at V and 7 bases at J, with 17 bases between. This CDR3 spans 14 amino acids. The chain's CDR3 is CASQRLGRGEKLFF. CDR3 DNA sequence: TGTGCCAGTCAGAGGTTGGGGAGGGGTGAAAAACTGTTTTTT.

The rearrangement joins TRBV10-1 to TRBJ2-3, with 12 nucleotides matching TRBD2. Germline CDR1 and CDR2: WNHNN and SYGVQD (reference sequence). The V segment lost 2 bases and the J segment 6 bases; nucleotides outside the gene matches: 0. CDR3 length equals 14 residues. DNA for the CDR3: TGCGCCAGCAGTGAGACTAGCGGGAGGGATACGCAGTATTTT. Amino acids: CASSETSGRDTQYF.

This chain joins TRBV9 and TRBJ2-1; 10 bases match TRBD2. V was clipped by 4 bases and J by 3 bases; unmatched bases: 4. The CDR3 length is 15 residues. Germline values: CDR1 SGDLS, CDR2 YYNGEE. The CDR3 coding sequence is TGTGCCAGCAGCCCAGGACTAGCGGACTACAATGAGCAGTTCTTC. Residues: CASSPGLADYNEQFF.

J is TRBJ2-7 and V is TRBV28; D is possibly TRBD1 (6 bases). This CDR3 has 13 residues. V lost 3 bases and J lost 3, with 9 bases in between. Germline-derived CDR1 and CDR2 are MDHEN and SYDVKM. In nucleotides, the CDR3 is TGTGCCAGCAGTTTCCTACAGGGCTACGAGCAGTACTTC. Translation: CASSFLQGYEQYF.

J is TRBJ1-1 and V is TRBV19; perhaps TRBD1 as D (6 bases). CDR1 is LNHDA and CDR2 is SQIVND in the germline V gene (reference sequence). This CDR3 has 14 residues. The ends were cut back, 5 bases at V and 5 bases at J, with 15 bases in the middle. CDR3: CASSRGARATEAFF. As DNA, the CDR3 is TGTGCCAGTAGTCGGGGGGCGCGGGCGACTGAAGCTTTCTTT.

The chain combines TRBV2 with TRBJ1-2, with 8 bases identical to TRBD1. With V trimmed by 5 bases and J by 2 bases, 10 bases remained unmatched. This CDR3 spans 16 amino acids. The germline V gene has CDR1 SNHLY and CDR2 FYNNEI. CDR3 sequence (DNA): TGTGCCAGCAGTCGGGACCCGGGACAGGAGAACTATGGCTACACCTTC. It yields the protein CASSRDPGQENYGYTF.

This chain connects TRBV4-1 to TRBJ2-7, with a weak D call TRBD1 (6 bases). The CDR3 runs 14 residues. V lost 3 bases and J lost 0, with 9 bases in between. CDR1 is MGHRA, CDR2 YSYEKL, per germline. The CDR3 here is CASSHLQGSYEQYF. The CDR3 DNA reads TGCGCCAGCAGCCACTTACAGGGCTCCTACGAGCAGTACTTC.

The J gene is TRBJ1-1, the V gene TRBV5-5; possibly TRBD1 for D (5 bases). This CDR3 has 14 amino acids. The germline CDR1 and CDR2 sequences are SGHKS and YYEKEE (reference sequence). The V gene lost 5 bases and the J gene lost 5 bases, with 16 bases spanning the gap. This CDR3 is CASRGGPMDTEAFF. In nucleotides, the CDR3 is TGTGCCAGCAGGGGGGGACCCATGGATACTGAAGCTTTCTTT. Filled out from reference TRBV5-5 and TRBJ1-1, the complete variable domain reads DAGVTQSPTHLIKTRGQQVTLRCSPISGHKSVSWYQQVLGQGPQFIFQYYEKEERGRGNFPDRFSARQFPNYSSELNVNALLLGDSALYLCASRGGPMDTEAFFGQGTRLTVV.

This chain connects TRBV19 to TRBJ2-3; 13 bases agree with TRBD2. CDR1 and CDR2 from the germline V gene are LNHDA and SQIVND (reference sequence). This CDR3 spans 19 amino acids. V shed 5 bases, J shed 0 bases, and the junction held 11 bases outside the gene matches. CDR3 sequence: CASSPGLAGETVSTDTQYF. The CDR3 nucleotides are TGTGCCAGTAGTCCCGGACTAGCGGGAGAAACGGTGAGCACAGATACGCAGTATTTT.

The genes are TRBV11-2 and TRBJ2-7, with D possibly matching TRBD2 (6 bases). The CDR3 is 17 amino acids. The V and J ends lost 5 bases and 2 bases respectively, with 22 bases between them. Germline V CDR1 and CDR2: SGHAT, FQNNGV. CDR3 nucleotide sequence: TGTGCCAGCAGCGCAAGACGTGGAGGGCGGGGAACCTACGAGCAGTACTTC. Protein: CASSARRGGRGTYEQYF.

The chain joins TRBV6-5 to TRBJ2-5; 9 bases map to TRBD1. The end of the DNA is better explained by TRBJ2-7, so the J call may be wrong. The V gene's germline CDR1 is MNHEY and CDR2 SVGAGI. The CDR3 extends over 14 amino acids. The CDR3 sequence is CASSWDRDVGEQYF. In DNA, the CDR3 is TGTGCCAGCAGTTGGGACAGGGATGTGGGCGAGCAGTACTTC.

This chain uses TRBV13 with TRBJ2-7; 12 positions match TRBD1. Germline assignment: CDR1 PRHDT and CDR2 FYEKMQ (reference sequence). The CDR3 extends over 16 amino acids. V was pared by 5 bases and J by 3 bases, with 8 bases of the junction left unmatched. The CDR3 bases are TGTGCCAGCAGCCCCTTCGGGGACAGGGGGCTCTACGAGCAGTACTTC. Protein: CASSPFGDRGLYEQYF.

The chain has TRBV5-1 and TRBJ1-1; 8 positions agree with TRBD1. Germline CDR1 reads SGHRS; CDR2 reads YFSETQ. This CDR3 is built from 13 residues. V dropped 5 bases and J dropped 4; count of bases not matched to a gene: 4. The CDR3 DNA is TGCGCCAGCAGAGCGGACAGGGCCACTGAAGCTTTCTTT. This gives the protein CASRADRATEAFF.

This chain uses TRBV19 with TRBJ2-7, with D perhaps TRBD2 (5 bases). V lost 1 base and J 2 bases, leaving 18 bases between the germline ends. Germline assignment: CDR1 LNHDA and CDR2 SQIVND (reference sequence). The CDR3 spans 17 residues. For the CDR3, the DNA is TGTGCCAGTAGTATAGGACCTCGACGGCGGGCTACCTACGAGCAGTACTTC. Its protein is CASSIGPRRRATYEQYF. Full variable domain (missing parts from reference TRBV19 and TRBJ2-7): DGGITQSPKYLFRKEGQNVTLSCEQNLNHDAMYWYRQDPGQGLRLIYYSQIVNDFQKGDIAEGYSVSREKKESFPLTVTSAQKNPTAFYLCASSIGPRRRATYEQYFGPGTRLTVT.

This clone has just one count. The chain links TRBV5-1 to TRBJ1-1; D ambiguous. Germline CDR1 is SGHRS and CDR2 is YFSETQ. The CDR3 sequence is 13 residues long. Trimming stripped 0 bases from V and 3 bases from J, with 6 bases between. CDR3 loop: CASSLGSYTEAFF. The CDR3 nucleotides read TGCGCCAGCAGCTTGGGTAGTTACACTGAAGCTTTCTTT.